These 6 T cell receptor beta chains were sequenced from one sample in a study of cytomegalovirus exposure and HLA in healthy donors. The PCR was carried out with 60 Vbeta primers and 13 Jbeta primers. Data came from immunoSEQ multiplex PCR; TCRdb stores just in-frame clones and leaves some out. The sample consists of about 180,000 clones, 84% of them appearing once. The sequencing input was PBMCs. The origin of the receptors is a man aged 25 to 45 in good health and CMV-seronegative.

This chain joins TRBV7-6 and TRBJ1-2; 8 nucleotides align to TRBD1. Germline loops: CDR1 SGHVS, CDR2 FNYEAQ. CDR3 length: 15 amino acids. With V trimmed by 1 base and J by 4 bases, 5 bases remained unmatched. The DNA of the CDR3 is TGTGCCAGCAGCTTAGGGCAGGGGGCCGGCTATGGCTACACCTTC. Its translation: CASSLGQGAGYGYTF.

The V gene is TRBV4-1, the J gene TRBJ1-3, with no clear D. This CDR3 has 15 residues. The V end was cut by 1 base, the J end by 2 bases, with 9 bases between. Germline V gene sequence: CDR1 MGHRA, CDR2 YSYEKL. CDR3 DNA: TGCGCCAGCAGCCAAGTAGGAGGGACTGGAAACACCATATATTTT. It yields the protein CASSQVGGTGNTIYF.

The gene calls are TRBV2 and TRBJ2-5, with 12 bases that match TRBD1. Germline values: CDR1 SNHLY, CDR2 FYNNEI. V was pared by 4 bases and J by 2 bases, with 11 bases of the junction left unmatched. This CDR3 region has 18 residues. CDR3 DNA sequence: TGTGCCAGCAGTGGGGACAGGGGGCTCTCCCGTTTACAAGAGACCCAGTACTTC. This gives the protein CASSGDRGLSRLQETQYF.

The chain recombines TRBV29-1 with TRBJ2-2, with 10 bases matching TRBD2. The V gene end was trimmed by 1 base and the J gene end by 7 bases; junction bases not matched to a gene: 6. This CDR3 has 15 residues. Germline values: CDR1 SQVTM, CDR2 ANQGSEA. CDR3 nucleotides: TGCAGCGTTGAAGGCTCGGTAGCGGGAGGCGGGGAGCTGTTTTTT. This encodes CSVEGSVAGGGELFF.

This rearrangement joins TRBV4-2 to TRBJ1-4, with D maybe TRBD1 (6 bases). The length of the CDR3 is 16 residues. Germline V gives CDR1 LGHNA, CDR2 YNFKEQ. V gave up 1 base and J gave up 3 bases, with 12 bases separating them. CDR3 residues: CASSQAGELANEKLFF. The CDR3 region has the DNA TGTGCCAGCAGCCAAGCAGGGGAACTAGCTAATGAAAAACTGTTTTTT.

The CDR3 here is CASSAALVELFF. DNA of the CDR3: TGTGCCAGCAGCGCCGCTTTAGTGGAGCTGTTTTTT. The rearrangement links TRBV11-2 to TRBJ2-2; D is unclear. Germline lookup yields CDR1 SGHAT and CDR2 FQNNGV. Trimming pared 5 bases from V and 10 bases from J, leaving 11 bases between. The CDR3 covers 12 residues.